The 24 T cell receptor beta chains listed next were all sequenced from one sample in a study of blood T cells in healthy people across ages (dated by TCRdb to the mid-2010s). Library construction relied on 5' RACE. This sample was sequenced with an Illumina HiSeq 2500. A second about 6 to 11 cycle PCR used a sample-barcoded 5' primer and a J-beta primer mix. TCRdb reworked the public reads: Q25 trimming with fastp, MiXCR clone assembly, productive beta chains retained. For every CDR3 protein sequence, its rows merge into one entry that carries the most common genes and DNA. In this sample the table shows 710,000 or so distinct CDR3 sequences, approximately 21% of which occur a single time. The ten largest account for about 20% of the sample. The specimen was blood. These TCRs come from a man between 65 and 85 years old in good health.

This clonotype was counted only a few times. The chain is built from TRBV2 and TRBJ2-1; D is uncertain. The J call is doubtful: the DNA matches TRBJ2-7 better. Per the germline V gene, CDR1 is SNHLY and CDR2 is FYNNEI. This CDR3 has 13 residues. CDR3 sequence (DNA): TGTGCCAGCAGTGATGGCAGTACCTACGAGCAGTACTTC. Protein: CASSDGSTYEQYF.

This clonotype turned up a few times. V and J are TRBV20-1 and TRBJ2-2, with no clear D. Germline CDR1 DFQATT, CDR2 SNEGSKA (reference sequence). The CDR3 has 14 residues. V was pared by 3 bases and J by 7 bases, with 15 bases between. CDR3 nucleotide sequence: TGCAGTGCTAGGCCCAGTGGGAACCGCGGGGAGCTGTTTTTT. Translation: CSARPSGNRGELFF.

The chain recombines TRBV20-1 with TRBJ2-2, with D maybe TRBD1 (7 bases). CDR3 length: 15 amino acids. Germline V CDR1 and CDR2: DFQATT, SNEGSKA (reference sequence). Trimming cost V 2 bases and J 4 bases, with 14 bases left between them. The CDR3 sequence is CSARLYRGGTGELFF. The CDR3, as DNA: TGCAGTGCTAGACTTTACAGGGGAGGCACCGGGGAGCTGTTTTTT.

V and J are TRBV7-2 and TRBJ2-5; no definite D call. The germline V and J ends were trimmed by 4 bases and 3 bases, with 9 bases remaining between them. CDR1 and CDR2 from the germline V gene are SGHTA and FQGNSA. The CDR3 consists of 13 residues. The CDR3 region is CASSWNTKETQYF. The CDR3 region has the DNA TGTGCCAGCAGCTGGAACACCAAAGAGACCCAGTACTTC.

V usage is TRBV2 and J usage is TRBJ2-1; possible D gene TRBD1, 5 bases. CDR3 length: 15 amino acids. The germline CDR1 and CDR2 sequences are SNHLY and FYNNEI. V lost 2 bases and J lost 6, with 14 bases in between. CDR3 nucleotide sequence: TGTGCCAGCAGTGAACCCAGGGCCCCAGGCAATGAGCAGTTCTTC. Residues: CASSEPRAPGNEQFF.

This clonotype was seen ten or more times. This chain uses TRBV12-3 or TRBV12-4 with TRBJ2-1; D not resolved. The CDR3 runs to 12 residues. The V and J ends lost 5 bases and 5 bases respectively, with 7 bases between them. In nucleotides, the CDR3 is TGTGCCAGCAGTCCAAGGGACAATGAGCAGTTCTTC. Its protein is CASSPRDNEQFF.

The J gene is TRBJ2-3, the V gene TRBV9; no clear D gene. The V end was cut by 3 bases, the J end by 1 base, with 12 bases between. CDR1 is SGDLS, CDR2 YYNGEE, per germline. The length of the CDR3 is 15 residues. DNA for the CDR3: TGTGCCAGCAGCGCCGGACCGAGAGGCACAGATACGCAGTATTTT. Translating it yields CASSAGPRGTDTQYF.

This clonotype has just a few counts. The chain is built from TRBV20-1 and TRBJ2-1, with 7 positions matching TRBD1. The CDR3 has 16 residues. The J segment lost 2 bases and the V segment lost 5 bases, leaving 12 bases of the junction unmatched. Germline V gives CDR1 DFQATT, CDR2 SNEGSKA (reference sequence). The CDR3 spells CSAPIQGYGTYNEQFF. CDR3 sequence (DNA): TGCAGTGCTCCAATACAGGGGTACGGTACCTACAATGAGCAGTTCTTC.

The chain carries TRBV20-1 and TRBJ2-5, with TRBD2 as a possible D gene (5 bases). The J call could be wrong; TRBJ2-1 is a better fit for the DNA end. Germline lookup yields CDR1 DFQATT and CDR2 SNEGSKA (reference sequence). The CDR3 has 12 residues. CDR3 region: CSAPVGRGEQFF. The CDR3 nucleotides read TGCAGTGCACCTGTGGGGAGAGGAGAGCAGTTCTTC.

This clonotype was detected a few times. The chain recombines TRBV6-6 with TRBJ1-4; 7 positions match TRBD1. CDR1 MNHNY and CDR2 SVGAGI come from the germline V gene (reference sequence). CDR3 length: 13 residues. V gave up 9 bases and J gave up 5 bases; unmatched junction bases: 6. The CDR3: CASSGTENEKLFF. The CDR3 region has the DNA TGTGCCAGTTCCGGGACAGAAAATGAAAAACTGTTTTTT.

In this sample, this clonotype turned up many times. The genes are TRBV28 and TRBJ1-1; a possible D gene is TRBD1 (5 bases). Germline V gene sequence: CDR1 MDHEN, CDR2 SYDVKM. Trimming took off 3 bases at V and 0 bases at J, with 8 bases between the two ends. This CDR3 is 14 amino acids long. CDR3 sequence: CASSFPGMNTEAFF. The CDR3 DNA sequence: TGTGCCAGCAGTTTCCCAGGGATGAACACTGAAGCTTTCTTT.

This clonotype showed up many times. The chain is built from TRBV18 and TRBJ2-3; 10 nucleotides align to TRBD1. The CDR3 contains 15 residues. V shed 5 bases and J 4 bases; nucleotides not matched to a gene: 6. Germline loops: CDR1 KGHSH, CDR2 LQKENI. In DNA, the CDR3 is TGTGCCAGCTCATTTCGGACAGGGGGGCCAGATACGCAGTATTTT. Encoded protein: CASSFRTGGPDTQYF.

This clonotype turned up a few times. The chain joins TRBV7-9 to TRBJ2-6, with 8 nucleotides matching TRBD1. J gave up 4 bases and V 5 bases, and 10 bases lay outside the gene matches. Germline V lookup: CDR1 SEHNR, CDR2 FQNEAQ (reference sequence). The CDR3 runs 17 residues. CDR3 amino acids: CASSPRQGNNGANVLTF. In DNA form, the CDR3 reads TGTGCCAGCAGCCCTCGACAGGGGAATAACGGGGCCAACGTCCTGACTTTC.

The chain links TRBV5-1 to TRBJ2-5; D possibly corresponds to TRBD2 (5 bases). The CDR3 has 15 amino acids. Trimming shortened V by 0 bases and J by 3 bases, and 12 bases separated the two germline ends. From germline, CDR1 is SGHRS and CDR2 YFSETQ. CDR3 residues: CASSLAALREETQYF. The CDR3, as DNA: TGCGCCAGCAGCTTGGCCGCATTGCGGGAAGAGACCCAGTACTTC.

This clonotype was seen more than once but under ten times. The J gene is TRBJ2-6, the V gene TRBV7-9; no reliable D call. Trimming took off 10 bases at V and 0 bases at J, with 13 bases between the two ends. CDR1 and CDR2 (germline): SEHNR, FQNEAQ (reference sequence). CDR3 length equals 15 residues. CDR3 sequence (DNA): TGTGCCACCGTTTTCGACGGCTCTGGGGCCAACGTCCTGACTTTC. It codes for CATVFDGSGANVLTF. Full variable domain (rest looked up from reference TRBV7-9 and TRBJ2-6): DTGVSQNPRHKITKRGQNVTFRCDPISEHNRLYWYRQTLGQGPEFLTYFQNEAQLEKSRLLSDRFSAERPKGSFSTLEIQRTEQGDSAMYLCATVFDGSGANVLTFGAGSRLTVL.

In this sample, this clonotype turned up a few times. V and J are TRBV5-1 and TRBJ1-2, with 9 bases aligning to TRBD1. In germline, CDR1 is SGHRS, CDR2 YFSETQ. J gave up 7 bases and V 3 bases, and 10 bases lay outside the gene matches. This CDR3 has 15 amino acids. The CDR3 region is CASSWTGQGGSGYTF. CDR3 coding DNA: TGCGCCAGCAGCTGGACGGGACAGGGAGGCAGTGGCTACACCTTC.

A few counts support this clonotype. The V and J genes are TRBV24-1 and TRBJ2-1; D ambiguous. The CDR3 sequence is 13 residues long. V was clipped by 4 bases and J by 10 bases, with 13 bases between them. CDR1 and CDR2 from the germline V gene are KGHDR and SFDVKD. CDR3 in amino acids: CATSDPGNREQFF. The CDR3 DNA reads TGTGCCACCAGTGACCCAGGAAATCGGGAGCAGTTCTTC.

This clonotype was seen only a few times. The chain joins TRBV6-2 or TRBV6-3 to TRBJ2-5, with 9 bases that match TRBD2. J lost 3 bases, V lost 0 bases, and 17 bases had no gene match. CDR3 length: 20 residues. CDR1 and CDR2 from the germline V gene are MNHEY and SVGEGT. The CDR3 DNA sequence: TGTGCCAGCAGTTACTCCGCGGGGGGGCCTGAAGAATCCCAAGAAGAGACCCAGTACTTC. Protein product: CASSYSAGGPEESQEETQYF.

The chain recombines TRBV24-1 with TRBJ2-5; 13 bases match TRBD2. The J call may be mistaken, given a closer DNA end match to TRBJ2-1. CDR3 size: 16 residues. Germline V lookup: CDR1 KGHDR, CDR2 SFDVKD. CDR3 residues: CATSDPGLAGTNEQFF. In DNA, the CDR3 is TGTGCCACCAGTGACCCGGGACTAGCGGGGACCAATGAGCAGTTCTTC.

This clonotype was counted only a few times. The chain recombines TRBV7-9 with TRBJ1-1; 7 nucleotides match TRBD1. After removal of 1 base from V and 3 bases from J, the junction contained 8 bases not matched to a gene. The CDR3 length is 16 residues. Germline loops: CDR1 SEHNR, CDR2 FQNEAQ (reference sequence). The DNA of the CDR3 is TGTGCCAGCAGCTTAGTTTCAGGGGGGATGGACACTGAAGCTTTCTTT. Translation gives CASSLVSGGMDTEAFF.

The chain recombines TRBV11-3 with TRBJ2-1; TRBD2 matches at 10 bases. This CDR3 is built from 14 residues. Trimming removed 6 bases from V and 8 bases from J; junction bases left unmatched: 7. CDR1 is SGHNT and CDR2 is YENEEA in the germline V gene. The CDR3 loop reads CASRASSGRDEQFF. The CDR3 DNA reads as TGTGCCAGCAGAGCGAGCAGCGGGAGGGATGAGCAGTTCTTC.

There are a few counts of this clonotype. V usage is TRBV20-1 and J usage is TRBJ2-1; the match to TRBD2 covers 7 bases. Germline CDR1 DFQATT, CDR2 SNEGSKA (reference sequence). V trimming: 2 bases; J trimming: 9 bases; junction bases outside the gene matches: 10. The CDR3 is made up of 14 amino acids. This CDR3 is CSARRGRAELEQFF. CDR3 DNA sequence: TGCAGTGCTAGACGGGGGAGGGCCGAGCTTGAGCAGTTCTTC.

V usage is TRBV14 and J usage is TRBJ1-6, with D uncertain. This CDR3 contains 14 residues. V was shortened by 1 base and J by 9 bases, with 10 bases between the two germline ends. The germline V gene encodes CDR1 SGHDN and CDR2 FVKESK. Here the CDR3 DNA reads TGTGCCAGCAGCCAAGCTCGGGCAATTTCACCCCTCCACTTT. Translation gives CASSQARAISPLHF.

This clonotype has a single count. A read error may produce the germline difference seen at one junction end. This chain joins TRBV29-1 and TRBJ1-2; D possibly corresponds to TRBD1 (6 bases). The CDR3 is 13 amino acids. CDR1 is SQVTM and CDR2 is ANQGSEA in the germline V gene. The CDR3: CSAGTPNNCGYTF. The CDR3 bases are TGCAGCGCCGGGACACCGAATAACTGTGGCTACACCTTC.